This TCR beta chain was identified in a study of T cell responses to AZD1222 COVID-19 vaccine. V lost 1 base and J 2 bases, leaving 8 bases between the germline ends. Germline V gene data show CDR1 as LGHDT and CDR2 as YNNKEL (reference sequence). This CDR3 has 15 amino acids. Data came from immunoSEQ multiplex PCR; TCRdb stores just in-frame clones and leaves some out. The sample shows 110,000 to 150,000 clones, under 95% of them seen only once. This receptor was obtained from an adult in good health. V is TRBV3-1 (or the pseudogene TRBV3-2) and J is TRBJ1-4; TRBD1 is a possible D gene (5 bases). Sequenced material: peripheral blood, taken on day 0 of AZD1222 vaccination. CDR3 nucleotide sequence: TGTGCCAGCAGCCAAGTTGCAGGGACTAATGAAAAACTGTTTTTT. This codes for CASSQVAGTNEKLFF.